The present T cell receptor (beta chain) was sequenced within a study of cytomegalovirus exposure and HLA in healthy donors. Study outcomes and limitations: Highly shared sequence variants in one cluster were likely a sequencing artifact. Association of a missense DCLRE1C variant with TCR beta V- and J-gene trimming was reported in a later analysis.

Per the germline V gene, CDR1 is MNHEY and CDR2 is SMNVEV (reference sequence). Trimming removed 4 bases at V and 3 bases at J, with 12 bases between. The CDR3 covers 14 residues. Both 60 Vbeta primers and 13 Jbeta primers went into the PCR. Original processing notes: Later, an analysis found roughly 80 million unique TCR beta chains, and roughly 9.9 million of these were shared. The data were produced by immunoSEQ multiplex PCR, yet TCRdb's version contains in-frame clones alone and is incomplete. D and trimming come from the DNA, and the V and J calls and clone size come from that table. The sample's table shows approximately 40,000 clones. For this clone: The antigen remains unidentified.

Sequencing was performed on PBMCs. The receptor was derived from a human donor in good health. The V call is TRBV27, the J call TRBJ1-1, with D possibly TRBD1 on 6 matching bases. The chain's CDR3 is CASSYPGGDTEAFF. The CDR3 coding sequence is TGTGCCAGCAGTTATCCGGGGGGCGACACTGAAGCTTTCTTT.